This passage covers 20 T cell receptor beta chains from one sample sequenced in a study of T-cell reconstitution after alpha-beta-depleted transplantation in children. During its preparation, the TCRbeta library received unique molecular identifiers. MiXCR was run by TCRdb on the PCR reads, yielding one entry per CDR3 protein. The table records approximately 510,000 distinct CDR3 sequences, 15% to 20% of them present only once. Specimen: PBMCs from the stem cell graft donor, collected from the stem cell graft. The origin of the receptors is a human donor who donated a stem cell graft to a child with acute lymphoblastic leukemia.

The chain links TRBV2 to TRBJ2-4; 13 nucleotides agree with TRBD2. Unmatched junction bases numbered 8, after V lost 10 bases and J lost 2 bases. Germline-derived CDR1 and CDR2 are SNHLY and FYNNEI. The CDR3 extends over 16 amino acids. The CDR3, as DNA: TGTGCCACACTAGCGGGAGGGCCCCTAACCAAAAACATTCAGTACTTC. This sequence encodes CATLAGGPLTKNIQYF.

The V call is TRBV12-3 or TRBV12-4, the J call TRBJ2-3; D may be TRBD2 (5 bases). The CDR3 runs 15 residues. Trimming shortened V by 5 bases and J by 0 bases, and 12 bases separated the two germline ends. This chain's CDR3 is CASSPLSGSTDTQYF. CDR3 coding DNA: TGTGCCAGCAGTCCTTTAAGCGGTAGCACAGATACGCAGTATTTT.

This clonotype came up a few times. This CDR3 reads CASSQEARTSYEQYF. DNA for the CDR3: TGTGCCAGCAGCCAAGAGGCGCGAACTTCCTACGAGCAGTACTTC. This chain links TRBV14 with TRBJ2-7, with D unresolved. V was pared by 0 bases and J by 1 base, with 10 bases between. This CDR3 region has 15 residues. Germline CDR1 and CDR2: SGHDN and FVKESK.

This clonotype was found a few times. The rearrangement links TRBV5-1 to TRBJ2-1, with TRBD2 identical over 8 bases. The CDR3 totals 15 residues. Trimming removed 2 bases from V and 7 bases from J; junction bases left unmatched: 8. Germline CDR1 is SGHRS and CDR2 is YFSETQ. As DNA, the CDR3 is TGCGCCAGCAGCTTCGGTAGCGGGAAAGGAAATGAGCAGTTCTTC. Its protein is CASSFGSGKGNEQFF.

This clonotype appeared many times. Its ends do not fully match the called genes, so a read error is possible. This chain joins TRBV5-1 and TRBJ2-2; D gene uncertain. This CDR3 spans 14 amino acids. Germline loops: CDR1 SGHRS, CDR2 YFSETQ. The CDR3 region has the DNA TGTGCCAGCAGCTTAGACGGAAACACCGGGGAGCTGTTTTTT. Its protein is CASSLDGNTGELFF.

This chain joins TRBV5-6 and TRBJ2-1; 9 nucleotides line up with TRBD2. With V trimmed by 5 bases and J by 3 bases, 6 bases remained unmatched. This CDR3 contains 15 residues. Germline V gene data show CDR1 as SGHDT and CDR2 as YYEEEE. Here the CDR3 reads CASRSSGAYYNEQFF. Here the CDR3 DNA reads TGTGCCAGCAGATCTAGCGGGGCTTACTACAATGAGCAGTTCTTC.

This clonotype was counted between two and nine times. The V call is TRBV20-1, the J call TRBJ2-7, with 9 bases aligning to TRBD2. V was clipped by 3 bases and J by 4 bases; unmatched bases: 7. The CDR3 loop spans 14 amino acids. Germline loops: CDR1 DFQATT, CDR2 SNEGSKA (reference sequence). CDR3 bases: TGCAGTGCTAGGGTCCCTAGCGGGACGTACGAGCAGTACTTC. This codes for CSARVPSGTYEQYF.

This chain links TRBV9 with TRBJ2-5; TRBD2 agrees at 9 bases. The germline CDR1 and CDR2 sequences are SGDLS and YYNGEE. The V segment lost 6 bases and the J segment 5 bases; nucleotides outside the gene matches: 11. This CDR3 is built from 15 residues. DNA of the CDR3: TGTGCCAGCACCCTATTAGCGGGAGAGGGGGAGACCCAGTACTTC. Translation gives CASTLLAGEGETQYF.

The genes are TRBV11-2 and TRBJ2-3, with TRBD2 identical over 8 bases. Germline CDR1 is SGHAT and CDR2 is FQNNGV. Losses at the gene ends were 6 bases for V and 3 bases for J; bases not matched to a gene: 8. This CDR3 spans 15 amino acids. The CDR3 is CASSPRSGSTDTQYF. The CDR3, as DNA: TGTGCCAGCAGTCCGAGGAGCGGGAGTACAGATACGCAGTATTTT.

This clonotype was detected many times. The rearrangement links TRBV4-2 to TRBJ2-5, with D possibly being TRBD2 (5 bases). The CDR3 sequence is 13 residues long. Trimming took off 4 bases at V and 1 base at J, with 7 bases between the two ends. Germline V gene sequence: CDR1 LGHNA, CDR2 YNFKEQ. DNA of the CDR3: TGTGCCAGCAGCCCGACTATCCAAGAGACCCAGTACTTC. Translation: CASSPTIQETQYF.

This clonotype was found a few times. The chain joins TRBV7-8 to TRBJ1-1, with a weak D call TRBD1 (5 bases). The CDR3 runs to 16 residues. Germline V gives CDR1 SGHVS, CDR2 FQNEAQ. V was shortened by 5 bases and J by 0 bases, with 16 bases between the two germline ends. CDR3 DNA sequence: TGTGCCAGCAGCCAGTACAGGATTTTTCTGAACACTGAAGCTTTCTTT. Protein: CASSQYRIFLNTEAFF.

This clonotype was counted between two and nine times. V gene TRBV4-2 combines with J gene TRBJ1-2; TRBD1 is a possible D gene (5 bases). V lost 0 bases and J 2 bases, leaving 10 bases between the germline ends. The germline CDR1 and CDR2 sequences are LGHNA and YNFKEQ. The CDR3 spans 15 residues. CDR3 loop: CASSQDLGDNYGYTF. The CDR3 DNA sequence: TGTGCCAGCAGCCAAGATTTAGGGGACAACTATGGCTACACCTTC.

This clonotype was observed a few times. The rearrangement links TRBV6-1 to TRBJ2-1; 7 bases line up with TRBD1. Germline V CDR1 and CDR2: MNHNS, SASEGT. The CDR3 length is 18 residues. The trim removed 6 bases at V and 1 base at J, leaving 15 bases unmatched. This CDR3 reads CASSGSTDRELSYNEQFF. The CDR3 nucleotides read TGTGCCAGCAGCGGTTCTACCGACAGGGAGTTGTCCTACAATGAGCAGTTCTTC.

The chain carries TRBV29-1 and TRBJ2-3; D gene unclear. Trimming pared 1 base from V and 0 bases from J, leaving 11 bases between. This CDR3 has 15 amino acids. Germline V gives CDR1 SQVTM, CDR2 ANQGSEA. The CDR3 DNA is TGCAGCGTTGAAGTCGAGGAAACTAGCACAGATACGCAGTATTTT. It codes for CSVEVEETSTDTQYF.

V is TRBV9 and J is TRBJ2-7; 7 bases fit TRBD2. Germline CDR1 SGDLS, CDR2 YYNGEE. V shed 0 bases, J shed 1 base, and the junction held 4 bases outside the gene matches. This CDR3 has 15 residues. CDR3: CASSVGPSGSYEQYF. In DNA, the CDR3 is TGTGCCAGCAGCGTAGGACCTAGCGGTTCCTACGAGCAGTACTTC.

This chain joins TRBV13 and TRBJ1-1, with 12 bases that match TRBD1. Trimming cost V 8 bases and J 3 bases; bases outside gene matches: 10. This CDR3 has 16 amino acids. Germline V gene sequence: CDR1 PRHDT, CDR2 FYEKMQ (reference sequence). For the CDR3, the DNA is TGTGCCAGCTTGGGACAGGGGGCGGAGAGACACACTGAAGCTTTCTTT. This sequence encodes CASLGQGAERHTEAFF.

The gene calls are TRBV3-1 and TRBJ2-1; D may be TRBD1 or TRBD2 (6 bases each). With 4 bases removed from V and 5 bases from J, the gap between germline ends came to 21 bases. The CDR3 totals 17 residues. CDR1 LGHDT and CDR2 YNNKEL come from the germline V gene (reference sequence). CDR3 in DNA: TGTGCCAGCAGCCCAACGGTCGGAGGGGGTAACGACAATGAGCAGTTCTTC. This codes for CASSPTVGGGNDNEQFF.

The gene calls are TRBV6-1 and TRBJ2-3; 9 bases are shared with TRBD1. The V and J ends lost 5 bases and 4 bases, in that order; junction bases with no gene match: 10. The CDR3 has 16 amino acids. CDR1 and CDR2 (germline): MNHNS, SASEGT. Written as DNA, the CDR3 is TGTGCCAGCAGTCCTGTACGGGACAGGGTCGCAGATACGCAGTATTTT. Translated, it gives CASSPVRDRVADTQYF.

The genes are TRBV20-1 and TRBJ1-1; D remains ambiguous. The CDR3 spans 18 residues. Trimming removed 0 bases from V and 1 base from J, with 21 bases in between. CDR1 is DFQATT and CDR2 is SNEGSKA in the germline V gene (reference sequence). The chain's CDR3 is CSARDGITRPRTNTEAFF. In DNA, the CDR3 is TGCAGTGCTAGAGATGGAATAACTCGGCCAAGGACGAACACTGAAGCTTTCTTT.

This rearrangement joins TRBV4-1 to TRBJ2-1; D not resolved. V lost 1 base and J lost 10, with 11 bases in between. Germline loops: CDR1 MGHRA, CDR2 YSYEKL. The CDR3 is 13 residues long. CDR3 region: CASSQGPMAEQFF. In DNA form, the CDR3 reads TGCGCCAGCAGCCAAGGACCGATGGCCGAGCAGTTCTTC.